These 9 T cell receptor beta chains originate from one sample sequenced in a study of identical twins (dated by TCRdb to 2015 to 2016). Library method: 5' RACE. Sequencing was performed on an Illumina HiSeq 2000. Using fastp trimming at Q25 and MiXCR clonotype assembly, TCRdb reanalyzed the public sequencing data and kept in-frame beta chains. Rows with one shared CDR3 protein collapse into an entry with the most common genes and DNA. Counted in this sample were roughly 1,500,000 distinct CDR3 sequences; more than 30% of them appeared once. The top ten clones comprise around 0.25% of the sample. Sequencing was performed on cord blood. The receptors stem from a newborn girl in good health.

CDR3 DNA: TGTGCCAGCAGTTCCTACAGGGGGTTGACTTTCTTT. Encoded protein: CASSSYRGLTFF. The V call is TRBV27, the J call TRBJ1-1; the match to TRBD1 covers 8 bases. Trimming at V came to 4 bases and at J to 12 bases, leaving 7 bases not matched to a gene. There are 12 residues in the CDR3. The germline gives CDR1 MNHEY, CDR2 SMNVEV (reference sequence).

The chain couples TRBV9 to TRBJ2-3, with 8 bases fitting TRBD2. This CDR3 has 17 residues. Germline values: CDR1 SGDLS, CDR2 YYNGEE. V lost 0 bases to trimming and J lost 2 bases; unmatched junction nucleotides: 8. The CDR3 coding sequence is TGTGCCAGCAGCGTAGGGGTAGCGGGAAGATTCACAGATACGCAGTATTTT. Translation gives CASSVGVAGRFTDTQYF.

This clonotype was picked up a small number of times. The chain recombines TRBV20-1 with TRBJ1-2; 7 nucleotides agree with TRBD1. CDR3 size: 13 residues. V lost 3 bases, J lost 1 base, and 2 bases stayed unmatched. Looked up from germline, CDR1 is DFQATT and CDR2 is SNEGSKA (reference sequence). The CDR3 spells CSASRGFNYGYTF. Here the CDR3 DNA reads TGCAGTGCTAGCAGGGGGTTTAACTATGGCTACACCTTC.

The V and J genes are TRBV10-3 and TRBJ2-1; 7 bases are a match to TRBD1. This CDR3 region has 15 residues. Germline assignment: CDR1 ENHRY and CDR2 SYGVKD. V lost 0 bases to trimming and J lost 10 bases; unmatched junction nucleotides: 9. DNA for the CDR3: TGTGCCATCAGTGAGTCGAAGAGACAGGGTAACGAGCAGTTCTTC. It specifies CAISESKRQGNEQFF.

This clonotype came up a few times. The genes are TRBV4-2 and TRBJ2-5; 8 bases fit TRBD2. The V gene's germline CDR1 is LGHNA and CDR2 YNFKEQ. J lost 2 bases, V lost 1 base, and 12 bases had no gene match. This CDR3 has 18 residues. For the CDR3, the DNA is TGTGCCAGCAGCCAAGTTCGCCGGGGGGGCGGTGGGCAAGAGACCCAGTACTTC. It yields the protein CASSQVRRGGGGQETQYF.

The rearrangement links TRBV20-1 to TRBJ1-2; D gene unclear. V shed 3 bases and J shed 4 bases, with 12 bases lying between them. The germline V gene has CDR1 DFQATT and CDR2 SNEGSKA (reference sequence). The CDR3 extends over 13 amino acids. CDR3 in amino acids: CSASSGRIYGYTF. As DNA, the CDR3 is TGCAGTGCTAGTAGTGGCAGAATCTATGGCTACACCTTC.

The chain carries TRBV6-5 and TRBJ2-2; 7 bases line up with TRBD2. This CDR3 region has 14 residues. V trimming: 5 bases; J trimming: 4 bases; junction bases outside the gene matches: 4. The germline gives CDR1 MNHEY, CDR2 SVGAGI. The CDR3 region is CASSSGTATGELFF. Here the CDR3 DNA reads TGTGCCAGCAGTAGCGGGACTGCCACCGGGGAGCTGTTTTTT.

This chain connects TRBV2 to TRBJ2-1; 9 bases are a match to TRBD1. This CDR3 contains 16 residues. CDR1 is SNHLY, CDR2 FYNNEI, per germline. V dropped 7 bases and J dropped 1; count of bases not matched to a gene: 8. CDR3 residues: CASNPQGALSYNEQFF. In DNA form, the CDR3 reads TGTGCCAGCAACCCACAGGGGGCGCTTTCCTACAATGAGCAGTTCTTC.

V gene TRBV6-5 combines with J gene TRBJ1-2; TRBD1 matches at 7 bases. The V gene's germline CDR1 is MNHEY and CDR2 SVGAGI. This CDR3 region has 15 residues. Germline trimming cut 3 bases from V and 6 bases from J; bases unmatched to any gene: 10. The DNA of the CDR3 is TGTGCCAGCAGTTATAAGGCAGGGGGGTCCCATGGCTACACCTTC. It encodes CASSYKAGGSHGYTF.